The entry below gives a single T cell receptor beta chain sequence along with its context. The antigen this receptor binds is unknown. Base qualities are not recorded, but no much larger clone differs from it by a single base. This sample stems from a study of control samples from healthy donors and cancer patients (dated by TCRdb to 2020 to 2022). Libraries came from the immunoSEQ multiplex PCR assay. Held by TCRdb, this immuneACCESS table contains in-frame sequences only and omits some clones. Under half of the omission traces to an unresolved V gene where checked; the cause of the rest is unknown. This sample holds about 95,000 clones; just under 85% were observed only once. The top ten constitute around 20% of the sample. V gives up 2 bases and J gives up 2 bases, and the segment between their germline ends measures 7 bases. The germline V gene encodes CDR1 SGHRS and CDR2 YFSETQ. The CDR3, from cysteine to phenylalanine, totals 14 residues. Just CDR3 DNA is preserved here, 42 bases in frame from base 1.

The sample was blood. The sequence came from a man aged 30 to 45 in good health. The rearranged segments are TRBV5-1 and TRBJ2-2, with no confident D gene call. The DNA reads TGCGCCAGCAGCTTAACAGCTAACACCGGGGAGCTGTTTTTT. This translates into CASSLTANTGELFF.